Below are 23 T cell receptor beta chains sequenced from a single sample in a study of CD8 T cells in ankylosing spondylitis. TCRdb fed the 5' RACE reads into MiXCR, producing one record per CDR3 protein. The sample yields a few hundred thousand distinct CDR3 sequences, roughly 10% seen once. The material sequenced was blood, either unsorted or a sorted T cell fraction (not recorded which). The receptors were sampled from a male donor with ankylosing spondylitis or in good health (not recorded which).

This clonotype was seen a few times. The CDR3 sequence: CSVGGGGETQYF. CDR3 in DNA: TGCAGCGTTGGCGGGGGCGGTGAGACCCAGTACTTC. The chain is built from TRBV29-1 and TRBJ2-5; TRBD2 might be the D (7 bases). The CDR3 runs 12 residues. Germline assignment: CDR1 SQVTM and CDR2 ANQGSEA. V lost 4 bases and J 5 bases, leaving 11 bases between the germline ends. The variable domain in full, with the rest retrieved from reference TRBV29-1 and TRBJ2-5, is SAVISQKPSRDICQRGTSLTIQCQVDSQVTMMFWYRQQPGQSLTLIATANQGSEATYESGFVIDKFPISRPNLTFSTLTVSNMSPEDSSIYLCSVGGGGETQYFGPGTRLLVL.

This clonotype was found many times. This chain joins TRBV2 and TRBJ2-7; D remains unclear. V was trimmed by 5 bases and J by 4 bases, leaving 9 bases between them. Germline V CDR1 and CDR2: SNHLY, FYNNEI. This CDR3 contains 12 residues. CDR3 nucleotides: TGTGCCAGCAGTTCCGACGGTTACGAGCAGTACTTC. As protein: CASSSDGYEQYF.

The chain employs TRBV6-5 and TRBJ2-3; 7 positions match TRBD2. There are 17 residues in the CDR3. The V segment lost 2 bases and the J segment 1 base; nucleotides outside the gene matches: 9. CDR1 and CDR2 (germline): MNHEY, SVGAGI. The CDR3 sequence is CASSYALAEYGTDTQYF. The CDR3, as DNA: TGTGCCAGCAGTTACGCGCTAGCGGAGTATGGCACAGATACGCAGTATTTT.

Ten or more counts support this clonotype. The CDR3 loop is CASSPGRVSYEQYF. Written as DNA, the CDR3 is TGTGCCAGCAGCCCTGGACGGGTCTCCTACGAGCAGTACTTC. The chain uses TRBV7-2 and TRBJ2-7, with D uncertain. Germline CDR1 reads SGHTA; CDR2 reads FQGNSA. This CDR3 spans 14 amino acids. V lost 5 bases, J lost 0 bases, and 11 bases lay in between.

This clonotype showed up many times. V is TRBV12-3 or TRBV12-4 and J is TRBJ1-2; TRBD1 might be the D (6 bases). Trimming left V 3 bases short and J 8 bases short, with 19 bases between. CDR3 length equals 15 residues. The CDR3: CASSFGNGQNRGYTF. For the CDR3, the DNA is TGTGCCAGCAGTTTCGGGAACGGACAGAATCGGGGCTACACCTTC.

This clonotype has at least ten counts. The CDR3 DNA reads as TGTGCCAGCAGTTACTCGTTAGCTGATACGCAGTATTTT. This sequence encodes CASSYSLADTQYF. The rearrangement links TRBV6-5 to TRBJ2-3; D ambiguous. The CDR3 consists of 13 residues. Germline assignment: CDR1 MNHEY and CDR2 SVGAGI. Trimming left V 0 bases short and J 6 bases short, with 7 bases between.

In regard to this clonotype: Given a much more abundant clone one base away, this may be a read error. V is TRBV5-1 and J is TRBJ2-2; 7 nucleotides align to TRBD1. The CDR3 length is 14 residues. Germline values: CDR1 SGHRS, CDR2 YFSETQ. The CDR3, as DNA: TGCGTCGGCGGTACAGGGGAGACGACCGGGGAGCTGTTTTTT. Amino acids: CVGGTGETTGELFF.

This clonotype was detected many times. The rearrangement uses TRBV29-1 and TRBJ1-2; unclear D gene. Germline CDR1 SQVTM, CDR2 ANQGSEA. The CDR3 is 10 residues long. V was pared by 3 bases and J by 8 bases, with 7 bases between. The CDR3 loop reads CSVDEPGYTF. The CDR3 DNA reads as TGCAGCGTTGACGAACCAGGCTACACCTTC. Complete variable domain (other parts from reference TRBV29-1 and TRBJ1-2): SAVISQKPSRDICQRGTSLTIQCQVDSQVTMMFWYRQQPGQSLTLIATANQGSEATYESGFVIDKFPISRPNLTFSTLTVSNMSPEDSSIYLCSVDEPGYTFGSGTRLTVV.

This clonotype was observed at least ten times. This sequence joins TRBV24-1 and TRBJ2-3, with D possibly being TRBD1 (6 bases). Germline loops: CDR1 KGHDR, CDR2 SFDVKD. The CDR3 totals 17 residues. V was trimmed by 5 bases and J by 0 bases, leaving 17 bases between them. The CDR3 DNA reads TGTGCCACCAGTGTCAAGACAGGTGAAACTAGCACAGATACGCAGTATTTT. This codes for CATSVKTGETSTDTQYF.

This clonotype occurred many times. This chain links TRBV5-1 with TRBJ2-2; D is unresolved. The length of the CDR3 is 15 residues. V was cut by 6 bases and J by 5 bases, with 17 bases left in between. Germline CDR1 and CDR2: SGHRS and YFSETQ. CDR3 bases: TGCGCCAGCACCCAGTTGGGTGGTGGTACCGGGGAGCTGTTTTTT. The encoded protein is CASTQLGGGTGELFF.

Many counts were recorded for this clonotype. The chain is built from TRBV20-1 and TRBJ2-2; either TRBD1 or TRBD2 may fit D (5 bases each). Germline V gene data show CDR1 as DFQATT and CDR2 as SNEGSKA (reference sequence). V lost 1 base to trimming and J lost 9 bases, with 15 bases between them. The CDR3 loop spans 14 amino acids. CDR3 sequence (DNA): TGCAGTGCTAGAGTGGGCTTGGGGGAACGGGAGCTGTTTTTT. This sequence encodes CSARVGLGERELFF.

Many counts were recorded for this clonotype. CDR3 sequence reads: CASSPDTSSYNEQFF. The CDR3 nucleotides are TGTGCCAGCAGTCCCGACACAAGCTCCTACAATGAGCAGTTCTTC. The chain employs TRBV12-3 or TRBV12-4 and TRBJ2-1; no definite D call. The V gene lost 5 bases and the J gene lost 0 bases, with 11 bases spanning the gap. The CDR3 consists of 15 residues.

This clonotype was counted many times. V and J are TRBV10-3 and TRBJ2-1, with 7 bases fitting TRBD1. This CDR3 contains 11 residues. Trimming removed 10 bases from V and 8 bases from J; junction bases left unmatched: 5. Per germline, CDR1 ENHRY and CDR2 SYGVKD. The DNA of the CDR3 is TGTGCCACGGGACAGTTCGATGAGCAGTTCTTC. Its protein is CATGQFDEQFF.

The table lists this clonotype with many counts. This sequence joins TRBV20-1 and TRBJ2-3; 9 bases match TRBD2. The CDR3 is 17 amino acids. The germline V gene has CDR1 DFQATT and CDR2 SNEGSKA (reference sequence). The V gene end was trimmed by 0 bases and the J gene end by 3 bases; junction bases not matched to a gene: 10. DNA for the CDR3: TGCAGTGCTAGAGAGGCCTCCGGGCGGGGGGGGACAGATACGCAGTATTTT. Its protein is CSAREASGRGGTDTQYF.

CDR3 DNA: TGCACCAGCAGCCAAGTCGGGCTATGGAATCAGCCCCAGCATTTT. Translated, it gives CTSSQVGLWNQPQHF. The chain carries TRBV1 and TRBJ1-5. TRBV1 is labeled a pseudogene. The length of the CDR3 is 15 residues.

There are many counts of this clonotype. V is TRBV20-1 and J is TRBJ2-3; 9 positions match TRBD2. The V gene end was trimmed by 0 bases and the J gene end by 8 bases; junction bases not matched to a gene: 12. From germline, CDR1 is DFQATT and CDR2 SNEGSKA (reference sequence). There are 16 residues in the CDR3. The DNA for the CDR3 is TGCAGTGCTAGAGAAGGGGGCCTAGCGGGAATTAGTACGCAGTATTTT. Translation: CSAREGGLAGISTQYF.

This clonotype was seen ten or more times. The CDR3 region has the DNA TGTGCCAGCAGCGCTTGGGGGGGAACTCAAGAGACCCAGTACTTC. Residues: CASSAWGGTQETQYF. The J gene is TRBJ2-5, the V gene TRBV9; 7 bases are shared with TRBD2. The V and J ends lost 3 bases and 2 bases, in that order; junction bases with no gene match: 7. The CDR3 sequence is 15 residues long. Germline lookup yields CDR1 SGDLS and CDR2 YYNGEE.

In its sample, this clonotype was seen many times. This chain links TRBV10-3 with TRBJ2-3, with D perhaps given as TRBD1 or TRBD2 (5 bases each). This CDR3 has 13 amino acids. Germline CDR1 and CDR2: ENHRY and SYGVKD. V lost 5 bases and J lost 6, with 12 bases in between. CDR3 amino acids: CAISSGPSDTQYF. The CDR3 DNA sequence: TGTGCCATCAGTTCGGGGCCATCGGATACGCAGTATTTT.

In this sample, this clonotype turned up many times. The J gene is TRBJ1-2, the V gene TRBV29-1; 7 nucleotides agree with TRBD1. The CDR3 runs 14 residues. Germline CDR1 and CDR2: SQVTM and ANQGSEA. V gave up 6 bases and J gave up 4 bases; unmatched junction bases: 11. The CDR3 loop is CSVVDRALVYGYTF. The CDR3 nucleotides read TGCAGCGTCGTAGACAGGGCCTTAGTCTATGGCTACACCTTC.

This clonotype was recorded once. This clone may be a read error of a much larger clone one base away. The chain couples TRBV6-5 to TRBJ1-1, with D possibly matching TRBD1 (5 bases). CDR1 is MNHEY and CDR2 is SVGAGI in the germline V gene. The CDR3 extends over 15 amino acids. The CDR3 nucleotides are TGTACCAGCAGTTTCGGACAAAAGGGAAACACTGAAGCTTTCTTT. It encodes CTSSFGQKGNTEAFF.

This clonotype was picked up a small number of times. The V call is TRBV3-1, the J call TRBJ2-3, with TRBD2 identical over 10 bases. The length of the CDR3 is 17 residues. With V trimmed by 5 bases and J by 3 bases, 11 bases remained unmatched. CDR1 is LGHDT and CDR2 is YNNKEL in the germline V gene (reference sequence). The CDR3 DNA follows: TGTGCCAGCAGCAGAGGCTCCTTTAGCGGGGGGACAGATACGCAGTATTTT. This gives the protein CASSRGSFSGGTDTQYF.

This clonotype was picked up a small number of times. J is TRBJ2-6 and V is TRBV6-1, with D possibly being TRBD1 or TRBD2 (5 bases each). Germline assignment: CDR1 MNHNS and CDR2 SASEGT. CDR3 length equals 17 residues. Trimming removed 6 bases from V and 1 base from J, with 16 bases in between. DNA of the CDR3: TGTGCCAGCAGCCCTTCCCGGGGCTGGTCTGGGGCCAACGTCCTGACTTTC. As protein: CASSPSRGWSGANVLTF.

This clonotype showed up just a few times. The chain links TRBV20-1 to TRBJ2-5; no reliable D call. The CDR3 runs 10 residues. Looked up from germline, CDR1 is DFQATT and CDR2 is SNEGSKA (reference sequence). Trimming took off 5 bases at V and 0 bases at J, with 1 base between the two ends. CDR3 residues: CSAHQETQYF. CDR3 DNA: TGCAGTGCTCACCAAGAGACCCAGTACTTC.